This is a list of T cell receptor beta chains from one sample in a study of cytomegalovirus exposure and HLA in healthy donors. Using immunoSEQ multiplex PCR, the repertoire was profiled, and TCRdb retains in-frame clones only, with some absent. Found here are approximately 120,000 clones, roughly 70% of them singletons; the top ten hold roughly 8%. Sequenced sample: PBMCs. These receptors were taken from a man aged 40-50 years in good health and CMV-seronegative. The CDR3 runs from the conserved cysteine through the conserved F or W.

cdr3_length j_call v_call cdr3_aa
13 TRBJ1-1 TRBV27 CASIPGSGTEAFF
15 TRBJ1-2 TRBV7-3 CASSPLAGSGYGYTF
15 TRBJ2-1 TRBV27 CASSWGTKPINEQFF
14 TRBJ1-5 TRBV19 CASSPVGGNQPQHF
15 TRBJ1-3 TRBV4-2 CASSQEAGEGNTIYF
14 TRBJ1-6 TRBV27 CASRPAGNNSPLHF
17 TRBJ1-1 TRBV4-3 CASSQGRPDRRFTEAFF
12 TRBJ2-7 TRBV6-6 CASSKQGYEQYF
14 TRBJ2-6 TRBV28 CASRRESGANVLTF
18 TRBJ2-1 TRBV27 CASSLLSLAHNSYNEQFF
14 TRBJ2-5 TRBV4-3 CASSQDVTSQTQYF
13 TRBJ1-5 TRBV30 CAWAGGLNQPQHF
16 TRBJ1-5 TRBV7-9 CASSSDGYYTNQPQHF
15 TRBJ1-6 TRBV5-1 CASSLLQGGNSPLHF
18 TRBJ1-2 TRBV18 CASSPLGTGTGDIGGYTF
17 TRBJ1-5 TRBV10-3 CAISSTLTGGSTEPQHF
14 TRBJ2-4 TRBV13 CASSLGTGKNIQYF
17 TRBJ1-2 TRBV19 CASSPDRGKGWGYGYTF
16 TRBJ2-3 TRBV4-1 CASSQDLGTATDTQYF
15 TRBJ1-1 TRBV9 CASSARQGVSTEAFF